A selection of T cell receptor beta chains follows, all from one sample in a study of beta chain features in type 1 diabetes. Assay: immunoSEQ multiplex PCR; the TCRdb copy retains only in-frame clones and omits some. The table records 640,000 or so clones, more than 13% of them present only once. Source material: naive CD4+ T cells from blood. The receptors originated from a man aged 18 to 30 with type 1 diabetes. Both conserved end residues are part of each CDR3. The D gene is left open where the match is weak. Size tells how often a clone was seen (once, few, many) or the class of an expanded clone, and some rows leave it out.

d_call,v_call,j_call,clone_size,cdr3_nt,cdr3_aa
.,TRBV14,TRBJ2-1,.,TGTGCCAGCAGCCAAGAAGATCGGGTAGTCTCAGCAGACTCCTACAATGAGCAGTTCTTC,CASSQEDRVVSADSYNEQFF
TRBD1,TRBV28,TRBJ2-1,few,TGTGCCAGCATCCGAACAGGGGGCGCCCACAATGAGCAGTTCTTC,CASIRTGGAHNEQFF
TRBD1,TRBV5-4,TRBJ1-1,few,TGTGCCAGCAGCTTACAGACCGGAAGGGACAGGAACACTGAAGCTTTCTTT,CASSLQTGRDRNTEAFF
.,TRBV7-2,TRBJ2-7,.,TGTGCCAGCAGCTTAGCTAGGACAGCCTACTACGAGCAGTACTTC,CASSLARTAYYEQYF
.,TRBV5-6,TRBJ1-1,.,TGTGCCAGCAGACCGGGCACGAACACTGAAGCTTTCTTT,CASRPGTNTEAFF
TRBD1,TRBV6-5,TRBJ1-2,.,TGTGCCAGCAGTTACTCCCCGACAGGGGGAGATGGCTACACCTTC,CASSYSPTGGDGYTF
TRBD2,TRBV30,TRBJ2-1,.,TGTGCCTCCAGAGGACTAGCGGGTTACAATGAGCAGTTCTTC,CASRGLAGYNEQFF
.,TRBV2,TRBJ2-3,few,TGTGCCAGCAGTGAAAAGCGGACCACAGATACGCAGTATTTT,CASSEKRTTDTQYF
.,TRBV7-9,TRBJ2-7,.,TGTGCCAGCAGCTTAGCGCCGACAGAGCAGTACTTC,CASSLAPTEQYF
.,TRBV5-1,TRBJ2-7,.,TGCGCCAGCAGCTTGTCTACCTACGAGCAGTACTTC,CASSLSTYEQYF
.,TRBV28,TRBJ2-4,.,TGTGCCAGCAGCCCTGCCTGGGGGGTTGGGGAAAACATTCAGTACTTC,CASSPAWGVGENIQYF
TRBD1,TRBV30,TRBJ1-2,.,TGTGCCTGGAATTGGGACAGGAGAAATGGCTACACCTTC,CAWNWDRRNGYTF
TRBD2,TRBV30,TRBJ2-1,.,TGTGCCTGGAGTAAGGGACTAGCGGGAGCAGGCGATGAGCAGTTCTTC,CAWSKGLAGAGDEQFF
TRBD1,TRBV2,TRBJ1-2,.,TGTGCCAGCAGCTTACAGGGGGCCGCTGGCTACACCTTC,CASSLQGAAGYTF
.,TRBV28,TRBJ1-5,few,TGTGCCAGCAGCTCCCTGGCCCAGCATTTT,CASSSLAQHF
.,TRBV9,TRBJ2-1,few,TGTGCCAGCAGCCCCCAGGGGAGCGGGAACTACAATGAGCAGTTCTTC,CASSPQGSGNYNEQFF
.,TRBV9,TRBJ1-2,few,TGTGCCAGCAGCGTAGCGGGTCTCTATGGCTACACCTTC,CASSVAGLYGYTF
.,TRBV5-6,TRBJ2-3,.,TGTGCCAGCAGCTCTCGGAGGGCTCTCCCCGCAGATACGCAGTATTTT,CASSSRRALPADTQYF
TRBD1,TRBV28,TRBJ1-2,few,TGTGCCAGCAGTCGAGGACAGGGGGCCAAGGGTAACTATGGCTACACCTTC,CASSRGQGAKGNYGYTF
TRBD2,TRBV5-4,TRBJ2-1,few,TGTGCCAGCAGCTTGAGTGCGGGAGGGCGGGATGAGCAGTTCTTC,CASSLSAGGRDEQFF
TRBD2,TRBV7-6,TRBJ2-3,.,TGTGCCAGCAGCTCTAGCGGGGGGACCACAGATACGCAGTATTTT,CASSSSGGTTDTQYF
TRBD2,TRBV5-1,TRBJ2-3,few,TGCGCCAGCAGTCCAGGACTAGCCGTTACCACAGATACGCAGTATTTT,CASSPGLAVTTDTQYF
.,TRBV27,TRBJ2-3,few,TGTGCCAGCAGCGGATTTACAGATACGCAGTATTTT,CASSGFTDTQYF
.,TRBV30,TRBJ2-7,few,TGTGCCTGGACGCCAGGGCCTCCTTACGAGCAGTACTTC,CAWTPGPPYEQYF
.,TRBV6-1,TRBJ2-7,.,TGTGCCAGCAGTGAGGAAAGGGCATACGAGCAGTACTTC,CASSEERAYEQYF
.,TRBV7-2,TRBJ1-5,few,TGTGCCAGCAGCTTACAGGGTAATCAGCCCCAGCATTTT,CASSLQGNQPQHF
TRBD1,TRBV5-1,TRBJ2-1,.,TGCGCCATGAAACCGGGACAGTCCTACAATGAGCAGTTCTTC,CAMKPGQSYNEQFF
.,TRBV5-1,TRBJ2-7,few,TGCGCCAGCAGCTTGGTGGCAGCCTCCTACGAGCAGTACTTC,CASSLVAASYEQYF
TRBD2,TRBV9,TRBJ2-2,.,TGTGCCAGCAGCGTAGCTTGGACTAGCGGGTCAATGGGCACCGGGGAGCTGTTTTTT,CASSVAWTSGSMGTGELFF
.,TRBV19,TRBJ2-3,few,TGTGCCAGTAGTCCCTATGGCCCGAGGACAGATACGCAGTATTTT,CASSPYGPRTDTQYF
.,TRBV29-1,TRBJ2-2,once,TGCAGCGTTGACCCCAACGCCGGGGAGCTGTTTTTT,CSVDPNAGELFF
.,TRBV7-2,TRBJ1-5,few,TGTGCCAGCAGCTTATCCCTGTATCAGCCCCAGCATTTT,CASSLSLYQPQHF
TRBD2,TRBV7-9,TRBJ2-1,few,TGTGCCAGCAGCGCTCGGACTAGCGGGGCAAGGAGGTACAATGAGCAGTTCTTC,CASSARTSGARRYNEQFF
TRBD2,TRBV9,TRBJ2-5,few,TGTGCCAGCAGCGTAGGACTAGCGGGGCCGTCCCCCCAAGAGACCCAGTACTTC,CASSVGLAGPSPQETQYF
.,TRBV4-3,TRBJ2-5,.,TGCGCCAGCAGCGAAGCGGCAGGAGAGGGCTTAGAGACCCAGTACTTC,CASSEAAGEGLETQYF
.,TRBV6-1,TRBJ2-3,few,TGTGCCAGCAGCCGAGGGGATGATACGCAGTATTTT,CASSRGDDTQYF
.,TRBV7-8,TRBJ2-7,few,TGTGCCAGCAGCTTAGTGGGGCCGGCGTCCTACGAGCAGTACTTC,CASSLVGPASYEQYF
.,TRBV30,TRBJ1-2,few,TGTGCCTGGAGTGTACCCCCATCGGACTATGGCTACACCTTC,CAWSVPPSDYGYTF
TRBD1,TRBV5-4,TRBJ1-1,.,TGTGCCAGCAGCTTCCCCGGACAGGGGAACACTGAAGCTTTCTTT,CASSFPGQGNTEAFF
.,TRBV10-3,TRBJ2-5,.,TGTGCCATCAGTGGGAGGACTAGGGGGGTCCAAGAGACCCAGTACTTC,CAISGRTRGVQETQYF
.,TRBV29-1,TRBJ2-3,.,TGCAGCGTTGAAGATCAACTCCTCGAGTTCACAGATACGCAGTATTTT,CSVEDQLLEFTDTQYF
.,TRBV18,TRBJ2-1,few,TGTGCCAGCTCCACGGTGAGGGGATCAGGTAACAATGAGCAGTTCTTC,CASSTVRGSGNNEQFF
TRBD2,TRBV6-6,TRBJ2-7,.,TGTGCCAGCATCCGCGGGGTAGCGGGAGAGGTCTACGAGCAGTACTTC,CASIRGVAGEVYEQYF
.,TRBV27,TRBJ2-1,.,TGTGCCAGCAGTTTATTGAGGAGGACCGACTCCTACAATGAGCAGTTCTTC,CASSLLRRTDSYNEQFF
.,TRBV9,TRBJ2-1,few,TGTGCCAGCAGCGTCCCAGGGGGGACTGAGCAGTTCTTC,CASSVPGGTEQFF
TRBD2,TRBV2,TRBJ2-1,few,TGTGCCAGCAGTCCGGGACTAGTGCATGAGCAGTTCTTC,CASSPGLVHEQFF